What follows are 4 T cell receptor beta chains derived from one specimen sequenced in a study of tumour-infiltrating T cells in Burkitt lymphoma. Generated by immunoSEQ multiplex PCR, the TCRdb table keeps only in-frame clones and is missing some. The sample contains around 6,600 clones, about 85% of which appear only once. The specimen was tumor tissue. Receptors were obtained from a human donor with Burkitt lymphoma.

A few counts support this clone. Other nucleotide sequences from this sample produce the same CDR3. V usage is TRBV27 and J usage is TRBJ1-2; D is possibly TRBD1 (5 bases). The CDR3 runs to 14 residues. The V end lost 6 bases, the J end lost 0 bases, and 11 bases lay between the germline ends. CDR1 and CDR2 from the germline V gene are MNHEY and SMNVEV (reference sequence). CDR3 in DNA: TGTGCCAGCAGCACCCAGGGAGCTAACTATGGCTACACCTTC. Translated: CASSTQGANYGYTF.

The CDR3 DNA is TGCGCCAGCAGCCCCAGGAGGGGCGCGGGCGGCTACACCTTC. Residues: CASSPRRGAGGYTF. The rearrangement links TRBV4-1 to TRBJ1-2; TRBD1 is a possible D gene (5 bases). Germline assignment: CDR1 MGHRA and CDR2 YSYEKL. This CDR3 contains 14 residues. V was cut by 4 bases and J by 8 bases, with 17 bases left in between.

The J gene is TRBJ2-7, the V gene TRBV28; no definite D call. Trimming took off 5 bases at V and 1 base at J, with 18 bases between the two ends. The germline V gene has CDR1 MDHEN and CDR2 SYDVKM. This CDR3 is 16 amino acids long. The CDR3 here is CASSRLDLTESYEQYF. For the CDR3, the DNA is TGTGCCAGCAGTCGATTAGACCTAACAGAATCCTACGAGCAGTACTTC.

The V gene is TRBV27, the J gene TRBJ2-1; 8 bases line up with TRBD2. This CDR3 is 13 amino acids long. CDR1 and CDR2 (germline): MNHEY, SMNVEV (reference sequence). The J segment lost 8 bases and the V segment lost 6 bases, leaving 6 bases of the junction unmatched. In DNA, the CDR3 is TGTGCCAGCAGAGGGACTAGTCGCGATGAGCAGTTCTTC. Translation: CASRGTSRDEQFF.